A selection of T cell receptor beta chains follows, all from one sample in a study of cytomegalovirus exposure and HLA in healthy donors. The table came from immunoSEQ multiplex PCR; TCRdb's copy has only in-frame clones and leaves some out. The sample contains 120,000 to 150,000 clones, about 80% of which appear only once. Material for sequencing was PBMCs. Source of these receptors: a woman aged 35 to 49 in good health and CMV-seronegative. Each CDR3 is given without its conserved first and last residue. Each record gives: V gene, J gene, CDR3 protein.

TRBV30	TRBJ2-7	AWSARPSGLGSYEQY
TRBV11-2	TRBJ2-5	ASSSRNRVRSQETQY
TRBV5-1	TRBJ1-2	ASSLTGTNYGYT
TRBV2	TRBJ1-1	ASSPSRVNTEAF
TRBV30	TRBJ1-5	AWSAGEGGQPQH
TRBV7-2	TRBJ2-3	ASSLDRGTDTQY
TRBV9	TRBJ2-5	ASSVGGRNQETQY
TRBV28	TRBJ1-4	ASRHTGGQNEKLF
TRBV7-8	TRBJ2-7	ASSLDLADYEQY
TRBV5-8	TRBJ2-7	ASSSRDRASYEQY
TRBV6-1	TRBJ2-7	ASSEARESREQY
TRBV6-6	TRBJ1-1	ASTGGWGTEAF
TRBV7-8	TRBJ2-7	ASSSIAFGYEQY
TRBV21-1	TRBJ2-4	ASSKGGGGRGIAKNIQY
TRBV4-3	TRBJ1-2	ASSSQANYGYT
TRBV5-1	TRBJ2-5	ASSLATAQETQY
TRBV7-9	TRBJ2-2	ASRLSPGQGNTGELF